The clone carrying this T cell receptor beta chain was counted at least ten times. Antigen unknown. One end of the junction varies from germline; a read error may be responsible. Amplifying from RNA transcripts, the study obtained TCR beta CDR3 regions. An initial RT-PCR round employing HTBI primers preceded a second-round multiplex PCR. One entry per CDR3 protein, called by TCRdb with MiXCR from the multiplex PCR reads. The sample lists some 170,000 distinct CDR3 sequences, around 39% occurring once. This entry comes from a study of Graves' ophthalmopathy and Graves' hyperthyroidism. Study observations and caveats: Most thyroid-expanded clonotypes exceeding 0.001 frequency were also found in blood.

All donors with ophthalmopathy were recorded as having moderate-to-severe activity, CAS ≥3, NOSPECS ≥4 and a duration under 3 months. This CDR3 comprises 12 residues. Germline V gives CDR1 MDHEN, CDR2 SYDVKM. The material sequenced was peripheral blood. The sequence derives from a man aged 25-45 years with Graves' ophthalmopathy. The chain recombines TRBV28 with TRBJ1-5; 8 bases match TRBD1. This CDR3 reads CASETGDHPQHF. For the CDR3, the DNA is TGTGCCAGTGAGACAGGGGATCACCCCCAGCATTTT.